The 11 T cell receptor beta chains in this list originate from one sample, sequenced in a study of blood T cells in healthy people across ages. The second PCR ran roughly 7 to 12 cycles with a sample-barcoded 5' primer and J-beta primers. TCRdb reprocessed the 5' RACE reads with MiXCR, giving one entry per CDR3 protein. The repertoire holds about 670,000 distinct CDR3 sequences, with 45% to 60% as singletons. The sequenced sample consisted of blood. The source is a woman of 80 years or more in good health.

This clonotype was seen more than once but under ten times. The J gene is TRBJ2-2, the V gene TRBV24-1, with D possibly being TRBD2 (6 bases). CDR3 length equals 13 residues. CDR1 KGHDR and CDR2 SFDVKD come from the germline V gene. V was cut by 5 bases and J by 6 bases, with 9 bases left in between. The CDR3: CATSGGVSGELFF. CDR3 nucleotides: TGTGCCACCAGTGGGGGGGTATCCGGGGAGCTGTTTTTT.

CDR3 coding DNA: TGCAGTGCCGGGCCTATTACAGGGCGGGGAGTCAATCAGCCCCAGCATTTT. Amino acids: CSAGPITGRGVNQPQHF. The chain is built from TRBV20-1 and TRBJ1-5; possible D gene TRBD1, 6 bases. Deletions cut 6 bases from V and 3 bases from J, with 24 bases between. The length of the CDR3 is 17 residues. The germline V gene has CDR1 DFQATT and CDR2 SNEGSKA (reference sequence).

V usage is TRBV4-1 and J usage is TRBJ2-7; unclear D gene. Trimming took 2 bases from V and 0 from J, leaving 8 bases between them. This CDR3 region has 14 residues. Germline-derived CDR1 and CDR2 are MGHRA and YSYEKL. The CDR3 nucleotides read TGCGCCAGCAGCCAATCGGCTCTCTCCTACGAGCAGTACTTC. It specifies CASSQSALSYEQYF.

The V call is TRBV5-1, the J call TRBJ2-2; D is ambiguous. This CDR3 contains 14 residues. The V end lost 4 bases, the J end lost 6 bases, and 13 bases lay between the germline ends. Germline CDR1 SGHRS, CDR2 YFSETQ. As DNA, the CDR3 is TGCGCCAGCAGCCCGGTGGGTCGTGCCGGGGAGCTGTTTTTT. This translates into CASSPVGRAGELFF.

The chain links TRBV6-5 to TRBJ2-1; no clear D gene. Deletions cut 0 bases from V and 9 bases from J, with 18 bases between. There are 16 residues in the CDR3. Germline V gene sequence: CDR1 MNHEY, CDR2 SVGAGI. The CDR3, as DNA: TGTGCCAGCAGTTACTCGAAGGCCTTCCGTGGCGGTGAGCAGTTCTTC. It yields the protein CASSYSKAFRGGEQFF.

The chain combines TRBV3-1 with TRBJ1-2, with 7 bases identical to TRBD1. V was clipped by 4 bases and J by 4 bases; unmatched bases: 9. The CDR3 runs to 15 residues. Germline CDR1 is LGHDT and CDR2 is YNNKEL (reference sequence). CDR3 in DNA: TGTGCCAGCAGCCTCTGGGACAGTTCAACCTATGGCTACACCTTC. This gives the protein CASSLWDSSTYGYTF.

This clonotype was counted between two and nine times. This chain uses TRBV5-1 with TRBJ2-1; D remains unclear. Germline CDR1 reads SGHRS; CDR2 reads YFSETQ. Trimming took 6 bases from V and 1 from J, leaving 11 bases between them. CDR3 length: 14 residues. This CDR3 is CASTGSLSYNEQFF. For the CDR3, the DNA is TGCGCCAGCACGGGCAGTCTTTCCTACAATGAGCAGTTCTTC. Filled out from reference TRBV5-1 and TRBJ2-1, the complete variable domain reads KAGVTQTPRYLIKTRGQQVTLSCSPISGHRSVSWYQQTPGQGLQFLFEYFSETQRNKGNFPGRFSGRQFSNSRSEMNVSTLELGDSALYLCASTGSLSYNEQFFGPGTRLTVL.

This clonotype occurred a few times. The gene calls are TRBV20-1 and TRBJ2-7, with a tentative D call TRBD2 (6 bases). This CDR3 region has 15 residues. V was trimmed by 3 bases and J by 0 bases, leaving 15 bases between them. Germline CDR1 reads DFQATT; CDR2 reads SNEGSKA (reference sequence). CDR3 residues: CSARGGHGSSYEQYF. The CDR3 coding sequence is TGCAGTGCTAGGGGTGGACACGGGAGCTCCTACGAGCAGTACTTC.

The sample holds many counts of this clonotype. The V call is TRBV12-3 or TRBV12-4, the J call TRBJ1-1; D gene ambiguous. The CDR3 contains 14 residues. V shed 0 bases and J shed 1 base, with 6 bases lying between them. The CDR3 is CASSLARENTEAFF. The DNA for the CDR3 is TGTGCCAGCAGTTTAGCTCGGGAGAACACTGAAGCTTTCTTT.

J is TRBJ2-2 and V is TRBV2, with 9 bases aligning to TRBD1. Germline assignment: CDR1 SNHLY and CDR2 FYNNEI. This CDR3 is 15 amino acids long. V was clipped by 9 bases and J by 2 bases; unmatched bases: 7. Written as DNA, the CDR3 is TGTGCCAGTTCCGGGACAGGGACCAACACCGGGGAGCTGTTTTTT. It codes for CASSGTGTNTGELFF.

This clonotype occurred a few times. The junction departs from the called germline gene at one end, perhaps through a read error. This chain joins TRBV7-9 and TRBJ1-1, with D possibly TRBD1 on 6 matching bases. The CDR3 has 13 amino acids. Germline V gene data show CDR1 as SEHNR and CDR2 as FQNEAQ (reference sequence). CDR3 nucleotides: TGTGCCTGCAGCATCCAGGACAGCTCCGGAGCTTTCTTT. Amino acids: CACSIQDSSGAFF.